What follows is one T cell receptor beta chain and its context. Its matching antigen is unknown. This CDR3 has 15 amino acids. The germline gives CDR1 SGDLS, CDR2 YYNGEE. V gave up 0 bases and J gave up 9 bases; unmatched junction bases: 7. Treatment reported: approximately 18 received Ad26.COV2.S at low or high dose, single or two shots; roughly 5 received placebo; per-sample allocation not given. Vaccine and placebo recipients were sampled on day 63 after the first injection. A Boston adult aged 18-55 years was the donor. These data come from a study of Ad26.COV2.S vaccination and SARS-CoV-2 variants. The overall study: Intramuscularly, Ad26.COV2.S was given either once or twice, 56 days apart.

The table came from immunoSEQ multiplex PCR; TCRdb's copy has only in-frame clones and leaves some out. The sample has 350,000 to 600,000 clones, about nine tenths seen once. Findings and limits, study-wide: Estimates derived from TCR breadth and depth analyses may have underestimated total T cell responses.

The chain is built from TRBV9 and TRBJ2-1; 9 bases agree with TRBD1. This TCR was sampled from a person aged 18 to 65 who received the Ad26.COV2.S COVID-19 vaccine or a placebo. The sample was peripheral blood, taken in a trial of Ad26.COV2.S vaccine versus placebo. In nucleotides, the CDR3 is TGTGCCAGCAGCGTAGAGGGACAGGGAGGAGGTGAGCAGTTCTTC. It yields the protein CASSVEGQGGGEQFF.